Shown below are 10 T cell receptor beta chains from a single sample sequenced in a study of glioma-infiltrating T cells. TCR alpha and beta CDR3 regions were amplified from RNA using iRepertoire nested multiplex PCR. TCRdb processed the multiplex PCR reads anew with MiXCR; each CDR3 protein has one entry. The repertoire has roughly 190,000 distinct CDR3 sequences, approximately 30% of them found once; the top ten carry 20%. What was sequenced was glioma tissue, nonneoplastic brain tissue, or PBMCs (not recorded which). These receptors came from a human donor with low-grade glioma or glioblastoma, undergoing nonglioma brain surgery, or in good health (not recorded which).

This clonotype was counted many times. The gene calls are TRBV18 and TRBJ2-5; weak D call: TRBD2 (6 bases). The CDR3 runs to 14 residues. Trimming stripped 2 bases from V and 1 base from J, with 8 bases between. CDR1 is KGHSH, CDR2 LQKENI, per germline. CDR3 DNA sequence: TGTGCCAGCTCACCAGGGCGGGGCCAAGAGACCCAGTACTTC. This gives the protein CASSPGRGQETQYF.

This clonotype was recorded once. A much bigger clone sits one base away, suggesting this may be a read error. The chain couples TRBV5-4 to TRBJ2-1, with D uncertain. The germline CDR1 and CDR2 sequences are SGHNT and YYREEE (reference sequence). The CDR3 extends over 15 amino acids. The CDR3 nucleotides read TGTGCCGGCAGCTCCGAACAAGGCAGGTACAATGAGCAGTTCTTC. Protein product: CAGSSEQGRYNEQFF.

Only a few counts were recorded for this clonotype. CDR3 coding DNA: TGTGCCAGCAGTCAGGGCCAATCCTATGGCTACACCTTC. It yields the protein CASSQGQSYGYTF. The chain joins TRBV12-3 or TRBV12-4 to TRBJ1-2; possibly TRBD1 for D (5 bases). This CDR3 comprises 13 residues. V was trimmed by 5 bases and J by 4 bases, leaving 11 bases between them.

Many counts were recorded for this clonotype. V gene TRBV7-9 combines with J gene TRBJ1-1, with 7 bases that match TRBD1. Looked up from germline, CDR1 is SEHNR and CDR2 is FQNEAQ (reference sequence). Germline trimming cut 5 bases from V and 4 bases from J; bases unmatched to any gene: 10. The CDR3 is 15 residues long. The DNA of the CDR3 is TGTGCCAGCAGCCAATTGACAGGGCTGGGCACTGAAGCTTTCTTT. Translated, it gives CASSQLTGLGTEAFF.

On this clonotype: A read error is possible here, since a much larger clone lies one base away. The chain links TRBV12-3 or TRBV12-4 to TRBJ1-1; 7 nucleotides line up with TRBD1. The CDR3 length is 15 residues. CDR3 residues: CASRHATGLSTEPFF. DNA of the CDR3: TGTGCCAGCAGACACGCGACAGGGTTGAGCACTGAACCTTTCTTT.

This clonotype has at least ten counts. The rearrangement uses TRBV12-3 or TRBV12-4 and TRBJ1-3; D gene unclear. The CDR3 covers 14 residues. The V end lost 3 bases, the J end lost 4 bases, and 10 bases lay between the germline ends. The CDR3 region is CASSFSGSGNTIYF. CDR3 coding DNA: TGTGCCAGCAGTTTCTCGGGGTCCGGAAACACCATATATTTT.

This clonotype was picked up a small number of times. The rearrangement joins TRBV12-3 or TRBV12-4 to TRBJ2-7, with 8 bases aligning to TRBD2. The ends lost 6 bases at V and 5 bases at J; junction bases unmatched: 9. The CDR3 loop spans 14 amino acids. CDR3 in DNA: TGTGCCAGCAGCCGGCGGGAGGATTTTAACGAGCAGTACTTC. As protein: CASSRREDFNEQYF.

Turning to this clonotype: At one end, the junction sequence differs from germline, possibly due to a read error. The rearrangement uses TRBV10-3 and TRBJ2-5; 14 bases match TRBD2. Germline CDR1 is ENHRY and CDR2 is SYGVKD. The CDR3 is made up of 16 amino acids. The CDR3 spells CAISKSGLAGGETQYF. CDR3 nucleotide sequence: TGTGCCATCAGTAAGTCCGGACTAGCGGGAGGAGAGACCCAGTACTTC.

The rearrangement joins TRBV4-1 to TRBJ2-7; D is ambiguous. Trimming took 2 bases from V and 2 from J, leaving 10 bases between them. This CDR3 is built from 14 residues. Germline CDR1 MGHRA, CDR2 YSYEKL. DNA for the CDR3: TGCGCCAGCAGCCAACCACAGCGCGCCTACGAGCAGTACTTC. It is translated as CASSQPQRAYEQYF.

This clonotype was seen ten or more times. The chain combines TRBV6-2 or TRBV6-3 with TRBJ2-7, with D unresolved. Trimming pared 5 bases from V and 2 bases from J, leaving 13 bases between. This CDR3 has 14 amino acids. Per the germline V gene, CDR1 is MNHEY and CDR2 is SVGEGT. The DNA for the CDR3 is TGTGCCAGCAGTCCGTTTCTGGCCACCTACGAGCAGTACTTC. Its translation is CASSPFLATYEQYF.